These 13 T cell receptor beta chains were sequenced from one sample in a study of T cells after yellow fever vaccination. Each CDR3 protein gets one entry after TCRdb re-called the 5' RACE reads with MiXCR. Of approximately 90,000 distinct CDR3 sequences in the sample, roughly 5.8% were seen once. This sample comprised CD8+ T cells sorted from PBMCs, obtained 10 days after the yellow fever booster vaccination. The receptor set was obtained from a man aged 18 to 35 who received the YFV17D yellow fever vaccine.

This clonotype was found a few times. The V call is TRBV5-6, the J call TRBJ2-5, with a possible D match to TRBD2 (5 bases). V was cut by 4 bases and J by 4 bases, with 17 bases left in between. There are 15 residues in the CDR3. Germline V CDR1 and CDR2: SGHDT, YYEEEE. The CDR3 reads CASSTPRGGRETQYF. The CDR3 DNA reads TGTGCCAGCAGCACCCCCCGCGGAGGCCGAGAGACCCAGTACTTC.

This chain links TRBV7-2 with TRBJ2-3; no clear D gene. CDR1 and CDR2 from the germline V gene are SGHTA and FQGNSA. With 4 bases removed from V and 2 bases from J, the gap between germline ends came to 19 bases. The CDR3 consists of 17 residues. As DNA, the CDR3 is TGTGCCAGCAGCTCCGAATTAGCTCACCAGATCACAGATACGCAGTATTTT. This translates into CASSSELAHQITDTQYF. The full variable domain, with the rest looked up from reference TRBV7-2 and TRBJ2-3, is GAGVSQSPSNKVTEKGKDVELRCDPISGHTALYWYRQSLGQGLEFLIYFQGNSAPDKSGLPSDRFSAERTGGSVSTLTIQRTQQEDSAVYLCASSSELAHQITDTQYFGPGTRLTVL.

The chain's CDR3 is CASSRAGTQYF. DNA of the CDR3: TGCGCCAGCAGCCGGGCTGGGACCCAGTACTTC. The chain carries TRBV4-1 and TRBJ2-5; no firm D call. This CDR3 spans 11 amino acids. Trimming cost V 4 bases and J 7 bases, with 7 bases left between them. CDR1 MGHRA and CDR2 YSYEKL come from the germline V gene.

To note about this clonotype: This could be a read error, since a much larger clone is one nucleotide away. V is TRBV4-1 and J is TRBJ1-5; perhaps TRBD1 as D (6 bases). This CDR3 has 17 residues. CDR1 MGHRA and CDR2 YSYEKL come from the germline V gene. The CDR3: CASSIRPGEYSNEPQHF. The CDR3 nucleotides are TGCGCCAGCAGCATCCGTCCAGGGGAGTATAGCAATGAGCCCCAGCATTTT.

The sample holds many counts of this clonotype. The V call is TRBV4-2, the J call TRBJ1-2; perhaps TRBD1 as D (6 bases). V was trimmed by 3 bases and J by 6 bases, leaving 17 bases between them. The CDR3 consists of 15 residues. CDR1 LGHNA and CDR2 YNFKEQ come from the germline V gene. The CDR3 here is CASSQVQGFVHGYTF. In nucleotides, the CDR3 is TGTGCCAGCAGCCAGGTCCAGGGGTTTGTTCATGGCTACACCTTC.

This clonotype was picked up a small number of times. This chain joins TRBV7-6 and TRBJ2-3; TRBD2 matches 11 bases. Trimming at V came to 5 bases and at J to 2 bases, leaving 9 bases not matched to a gene. Germline CDR1 and CDR2: SGHVS and FNYEAQ. This CDR3 has 17 amino acids. The CDR3 region is CASSPTLAGGPTDTQYF. CDR3 DNA sequence: TGTGCCAGCAGCCCCACCCTAGCGGGGGGTCCCACAGATACGCAGTATTTT.

This clonotype has at least ten counts. This chain links TRBV5-6 with TRBJ1-2; no reliable D call. CDR3 size: 13 residues. The V and J ends lost 4 bases and 1 base respectively, with 8 bases between them. Per the germline V gene, CDR1 is SGHDT and CDR2 is YYEEEE. CDR3 DNA sequence: TGTGCCAGCAGCGCCGACTATAACTATGGCTACACCTTC. It yields the protein CASSADYNYGYTF.

This clonotype has at least ten counts. The chain employs TRBV6-1 and TRBJ1-1; a possible D gene is TRBD1 (5 bases). The V end lost 2 bases, the J end lost 7 bases, and 20 bases lay between the germline ends. The CDR3 length is 16 residues. CDR1 and CDR2 (germline): MNHNS, SASEGT. CDR3 nucleotides: TGTGCCAGCAGTGAATGGGGCAACGGGGCGGCAATTGAAGCTTTCTTT. Amino acid sequence: CASSEWGNGAAIEAFF.

This clonotype appeared a few times. The V gene is TRBV13, the J gene TRBJ1-1, with D perhaps matching TRBD1 (6 bases). The germline CDR1 and CDR2 sequences are PRHDT and FYEKMQ (reference sequence). This CDR3 is built from 16 residues. V lost 5 bases and J 0 bases, leaving 16 bases between the germline ends. Here the CDR3 DNA reads TGTGCCAGCAGCCCGGGGGGGGCCCCCTTGAACACTGAAGCTTTCTTT. Protein: CASSPGGAPLNTEAFF.

This clonotype was seen at least ten times. This chain uses TRBV24-1 with TRBJ2-1; unclear D gene. This CDR3 is built from 13 residues. Germline V CDR1 and CDR2: KGHDR, SFDVKD. The germline V and J ends were trimmed by 1 base and 9 bases, with 9 bases remaining between them. The CDR3 DNA reads TGTGCCACCAGTGATTTTCGGAGAGGTGAGCAGTTCTTC. As protein: CATSDFRRGEQFF.

The chain couples TRBV10-3 to TRBJ2-1; 8 nucleotides line up with TRBD1. The CDR3 spans 12 residues. V dropped 10 bases and J dropped 8; count of bases not matched to a gene: 7. Germline V gives CDR1 ENHRY, CDR2 SYGVKD. Written as DNA, the CDR3 is TGTGCCACAGGGACAGGTGCGGATGAGCAGTTCTTC. Its protein is CATGTGADEQFF.

This clonotype was detected a few times. This chain joins TRBV29-1 and TRBJ1-2; D is possibly TRBD1 (5 bases). The CDR3 contains 10 residues. The V gene lost 6 bases and the J gene lost 6 bases, with 8 bases spanning the gap. CDR1 SQVTM and CDR2 ANQGSEA come from the germline V gene. The DNA for the CDR3 is TGCAGCGTATTGGGGGATGGCTACACCTTC. Residues: CSVLGDGYTF.

This clonotype was counted between two and nine times. The CDR3 reads CASSHLGQTYEQYF. The CDR3 DNA sequence: TGCGCCAGCAGCCATCTGGGACAAACCTACGAGCAGTACTTC. The V call is TRBV4-1, the J call TRBJ2-7, with D possibly TRBD1 on 6 matching bases. Germline V gene data show CDR1 as MGHRA and CDR2 as YSYEKL. The CDR3 extends over 14 amino acids. Between the trimmed V and J ends, which lost 3 bases and 2 bases, there was a span of 11 bases.